The 5 T cell receptor beta chains below all came from one sample that was sequenced in a study of long-term antiretroviral therapy in people with HIV (dated by TCRdb to between 2022 and 2023). The immunoSEQ hsTCRB v3.0 assay was used at survey level resolution to sequence the TRB variable region. TCRdb retrieved this table from immuneACCESS and kept in-frame rearrangements only. Not all clones are present; in checked studies, unresolved V genes account for under half, and no reason is known for the remainder. This sample is represented by around 19,000 clones; just over 90% of them were singletons. The ten most abundant clones make up roughly 9.2% of the sample. The material was unsorted PBMCs, obtained approximately 4.4 years before starting antiretroviral therapy. Receptor source: a woman aged 25 to 39 with HIV.

The chain carries TRBV7-9 and TRBJ1-1; 8 bases line up with TRBD1. The CDR3 covers 12 residues. V was pared by 5 bases and J by 13 bases, with 9 bases of the junction left unmatched. From germline, CDR1 is SEHNR and CDR2 FQNEAQ (reference sequence). The CDR3 region is CASSTPTGVVFF. The CDR3 DNA is TGTGCCAGCAGCACCCCGACAGGGGTTGTTTTCTTT.

This chain connects TRBV19 to TRBJ1-2; D perhaps matches TRBD1 (6 bases). V was trimmed by 0 bases and J by 4 bases, leaving 12 bases between them. The CDR3 has 15 residues. Germline V gives CDR1 LNHDA, CDR2 SQIVND (reference sequence). CDR3 in amino acids: CASSIDKQGFYGYTF. CDR3 in DNA: TGTGCCAGTAGTATAGATAAGCAGGGGTTCTATGGCTACACCTTC. Full variable domain (rest looked up from reference TRBV19 and TRBJ1-2): DGGITQSPKYLFRKEGQNVTLSCEQNLNHDAMYWYRQDPGQGLRLIYYSQIVNDFQKGDIAEGYSVSREKKESFPLTVTSAQKNPTAFYLCASSIDKQGFYGYTFGSGTRLTVV.

V is TRBV7-6 and J is TRBJ2-2, with D perhaps matching TRBD2 (6 bases). This CDR3 is built from 16 residues. Trimming stripped 5 bases from V and 1 base from J, with 14 bases between. Germline V lookup: CDR1 SGHVS, CDR2 FNYEAQ. The CDR3 sequence is CASSLRGRGNTGELFF. CDR3 coding DNA: TGTGCCAGCAGCCTACGTGGGCGGGGGAACACCGGGGAGCTGTTTTTT.

The chain employs TRBV5-4 and TRBJ1-6; D unclear. V was clipped by 4 bases and J by 1 base, with 6 bases between them. The CDR3 is 14 amino acids. In germline, CDR1 is SGHNT, CDR2 YYREEE (reference sequence). CDR3 in DNA: TGTGCCAGCAGCCTCGAGTCCTATAATTCACCCCTCCACTTT. Amino acids: CASSLESYNSPLHF.

This sequence joins TRBV11-1 and TRBJ2-5; no reliable D call. There are 17 residues in the CDR3. In germline, CDR1 is SGHAT, CDR2 FQDESV (reference sequence). Deletions cut 1 base from V and 5 bases from J, with 20 bases between. Here the CDR3 reads CASSLEPALRSRETQYF. In DNA, the CDR3 is TGTGCCAGCAGCTTAGAGCCCGCACTCCGAAGTAGGGAGACCCAGTACTTC.